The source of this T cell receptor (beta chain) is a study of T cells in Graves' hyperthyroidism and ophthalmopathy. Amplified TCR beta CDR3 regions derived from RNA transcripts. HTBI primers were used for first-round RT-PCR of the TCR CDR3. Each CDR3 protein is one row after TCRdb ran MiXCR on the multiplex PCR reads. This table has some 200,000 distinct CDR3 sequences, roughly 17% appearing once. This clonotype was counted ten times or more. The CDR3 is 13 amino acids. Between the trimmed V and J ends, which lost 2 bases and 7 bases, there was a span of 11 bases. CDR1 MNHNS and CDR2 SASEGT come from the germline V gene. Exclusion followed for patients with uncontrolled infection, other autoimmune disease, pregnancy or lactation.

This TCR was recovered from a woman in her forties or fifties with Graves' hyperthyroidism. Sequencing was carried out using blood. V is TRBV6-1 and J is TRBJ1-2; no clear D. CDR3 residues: CASSELSSAGYTF. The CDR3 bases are TGTGCCAGCAGTGAATTGTCATCCGCTGGCTACACCTTC.